Given below is one T cell receptor (beta chain) in context. TCRdb's copy holds only in-frame clones and misses some; the assay was immunoSEQ multiplex PCR. The profile shows 90,000 to 95,000 clones, roughly 93% of them singletons. The data originate from a study of siplizumab effects on memory and regulatory T cells. The germline CDR1 and CDR2 sequences are MGHRA and YSYEKL. The junction had 8 bases not matched to a gene; V was cut back by 1 base and J by 4 bases. CDR3 size: 17 residues. The rearrangement uses TRBV4-1 and TRBJ2-1; 9 positions match TRBD2. The source of this sequence is a human donor in good health. What was sequenced was CD8+ T cells sorted from blood. The CDR3 DNA reads TGCGCCAGCAGCCAAGTTTATAGCGGGAGTACGTACAATGAGCAGTTCTTC. Translation gives CASSQVYSGSTYNEQFF.